The next 2 T cell receptor beta chains were all read from a single sample in a study of T cell repertoires in cytomegalovirus infection (dated by TCRdb to 2018 to 2020). Sequencing instrument: Illumina HiSeq 1500. TCRdb reran the public reads through fastp at Q25 and MiXCR, keeping productive beta chains. Every CDR3 protein is listed once, alongside the most common genes and DNA of its rows. The sample table holds some 180,000 distinct CDR3 sequences, of which about a tenth were seen once. Jointly, the top ten make up about 4.6% of the sample. Sample: PBMCs. These receptor sequences come from a human donor in good health (CMV status not recorded). Some clones in this sample may be carry-over from other donors' samples.

V is TRBV18 and J is TRBJ2-7; 10 bases align to TRBD1. Germline V CDR1 and CDR2: KGHSH, LQKENI. After removal of 3 bases from V and 7 bases from J, the junction contained 9 bases not matched to a gene. The CDR3 loop spans 15 amino acids. CDR3 in DNA: TGTGCCAGCTCACCGAGGGACAGGGGTATGGTAGAGCAGTACTTC. It yields the protein CASSPRDRGMVEQYF.

The chain recombines TRBV7-3 with TRBJ2-7; D unresolved. V lost 0 bases, J lost 2 bases, and 5 bases lay in between. CDR1 is SGHTA, CDR2 FQGTGA, per germline. The CDR3 runs to 13 residues. CDR3 protein: CASSLTPAYEQYF. CDR3 nucleotide sequence: TGTGCCAGCAGCTTAACCCCAGCCTACGAGCAGTACTTC.